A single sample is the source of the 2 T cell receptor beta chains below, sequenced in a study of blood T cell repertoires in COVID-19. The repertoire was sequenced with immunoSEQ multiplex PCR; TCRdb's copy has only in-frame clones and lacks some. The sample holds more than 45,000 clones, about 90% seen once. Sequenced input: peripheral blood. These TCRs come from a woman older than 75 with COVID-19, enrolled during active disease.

The CDR3 nucleotides read TGTGCCTGCTCCCTTTCCCCAGATACGCAGTATTTT. It encodes CACSLSPDTQYF. The gene calls are TRBV30 and TRBJ2-3; D is ambiguous. Trimming removed 6 bases at V and 4 bases at J, with 11 bases between. This CDR3 spans 12 amino acids. Per the germline V gene, CDR1 is GTSNPN and CDR2 is SVGIG (reference sequence).

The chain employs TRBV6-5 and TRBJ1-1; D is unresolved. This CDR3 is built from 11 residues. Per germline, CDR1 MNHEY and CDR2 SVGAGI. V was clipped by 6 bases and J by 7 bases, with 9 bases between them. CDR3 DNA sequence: TGTGCCAGCAGCTCGGGATTTGAAGCTTTCTTT. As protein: CASSSGFEAFF.